Below, 29 T cell receptor beta chains from the same sample are listed, as sequenced in a study of OX40 agonist ivuxolimab in advanced cancers. Here immunoSEQ multiplex PCR was the method, and the copy in TCRdb shows in-frame clones only, minus some. The data hold tens of thousands of clones, with roughly 86% observed a single time. Sample: CD4+ or CD8+ T cells sorted from blood, taken in a trial of the OX40 agonist ivuxolimab. The receptors stem from an adult with an advanced solid tumor such as melanoma, head and neck, liver or kidney cancer.

This rearrangement joins TRBV14 to TRBJ1-2; D unclear. The germline V gene encodes CDR1 SGHDN and CDR2 FVKESK. V lost 0 bases and J lost 4, with 6 bases in between. The CDR3 is made up of 13 amino acids. CDR3 sequence: CASSQDYSYGYTF. For the CDR3, the DNA is TGTGCCAGCAGCCAAGATTACAGCTATGGCTACACCTTC.

The V gene is TRBV28, the J gene TRBJ1-4, with no clear D. The germline gives CDR1 MDHEN, CDR2 SYDVKM. V was pared by 1 base and J by 10 bases, with 7 bases between. The CDR3 extends over 12 amino acids. The CDR3 region is CASSLLSGKLFF. The CDR3 region has the DNA TGTGCCAGCAGTTTATTGAGTGGAAAACTGTTTTTT.

The chain employs TRBV5-1 and TRBJ2-7; the D gene is possibly TRBD2 (5 bases). V lost 7 bases, J lost 5 bases, and 19 bases lay in between. From germline, CDR1 is SGHRS and CDR2 YFSETQ. This CDR3 region has 14 residues. Here the CDR3 reads CASFSPGSRHEQYF. For the CDR3, the DNA is TGCGCCAGCTTTTCGCCGGGATCTCGGCACGAGCAGTACTTC.

This clone was seen once. The chain links TRBV10-1 to TRBJ1-1; D is perhaps TRBD1 (5 bases). Looked up from germline, CDR1 is WNHNN and CDR2 is SYGVQD (reference sequence). The CDR3 totals 14 residues. The germline V and J ends were trimmed by 2 bases and 9 bases, with 16 bases remaining between them. The CDR3 sequence is CASSEEGTVKKAFF. For the CDR3, the DNA is TGCGCCAGCAGTGAGGAGGGGACCGTTAAGAAAGCTTTCTTT.

V usage is TRBV7-6 and J usage is TRBJ1-1; D gene unclear. The CDR3 has 14 residues. CDR1 is SGHVS and CDR2 is FNYEAQ in the germline V gene. The germline V and J ends were trimmed by 1 base and 4 bases, with 10 bases remaining between them. This CDR3 is CASSLDKGGTEAFF. The CDR3 DNA reads as TGTGCCAGCAGCTTAGATAAGGGAGGCACTGAAGCTTTCTTT.

The chain uses TRBV7-8 and TRBJ2-6, with 7 positions matching TRBD1. The CDR3 length is 15 residues. The trim removed 4 bases at V and 1 base at J, leaving 1 base unmatched. CDR1 is SGHVS and CDR2 is FQNEAQ in the germline V gene. Here the CDR3 reads CASSYRGSGANVLTF. The CDR3 DNA is TGTGCCAGCAGCTACAGGGGTTCTGGGGCCAACGTCCTGACTTTC.

The V call is TRBV2, the J call TRBJ1-6; a possible D gene is TRBD1 (5 bases). Per germline, CDR1 SNHLY and CDR2 FYNNEI. The ends were cut back, 11 bases at V and 7 bases at J, with 18 bases in the middle. The CDR3 consists of 14 residues. The CDR3 spells CAGAPSSRNSPLHF. The CDR3 DNA reads TGTGCCGGGGCCCCCAGCAGCAGGAATTCACCCCTCCACTTT.

V gene TRBV5-4 combines with J gene TRBJ2-7; 9 nucleotides match TRBD2. Unmatched junction bases numbered 5, after V lost 4 bases and J lost 3 bases. Germline CDR1 is SGHNT and CDR2 is YYREEE (reference sequence). There are 14 residues in the CDR3. Here the CDR3 DNA reads TGTGCCAGCAGCCCCGCGGGGGGGAACTACGAGCAGTACTTC. Residues: CASSPAGGNYEQYF.

The chain joins TRBV28 to TRBJ1-5, with D possibly TRBD1 on 5 matching bases. The germline V gene encodes CDR1 MDHEN and CDR2 SYDVKM. V was trimmed by 5 bases and J by 3 bases, leaving 14 bases between them. The length of the CDR3 is 15 residues. CDR3 sequence reads: CASSPRDGYNQPQHF. In DNA, the CDR3 is TGTGCCAGCAGTCCTCGGGACGGATACAATCAGCCCCAGCATTTT. The whole variable domain, remainder taken from reference TRBV28 and TRBJ1-5, is DVKVTQSSRYLVKRTGEKVFLECVQDMDHENMFWYRQDPGLGLRLIYFSYDVKMKEKGDIPEGYSVSREKKERFSLILESASTNQTSMYLCASSPRDGYNQPQHFGDGTRLSIL.

The chain combines TRBV5-4 with TRBJ2-7; D is perhaps TRBD2 (6 bases). This CDR3 is 14 amino acids long. Trimming left V 0 bases short and J 2 bases short, with 9 bases between. Germline values: CDR1 SGHNT, CDR2 YYREEE (reference sequence). The CDR3 sequence is CASSLVAEAYEQYF. DNA for the CDR3: TGTGCCAGCAGCTTGGTAGCGGAGGCCTACGAGCAGTACTTC.

The gene calls are TRBV15 and TRBJ1-5, with D uncertain. Germline assignment: CDR1 LNHNV and CDR2 YYDKDF (reference sequence). CDR3 length equals 13 residues. With 0 bases removed from V and 7 bases from J, the gap between germline ends came to 7 bases. CDR3: CATSRDPSQPQHF. CDR3 DNA sequence: TGTGCCACCAGCAGAGACCCCTCGCAGCCCCAGCATTTT.

This chain connects TRBV7-9 to TRBJ1-2; D not resolved. From germline, CDR1 is SEHNR and CDR2 FQNEAQ (reference sequence). The CDR3 is made up of 11 amino acids. The V gene lost 4 bases and the J gene lost 4 bases, with 4 bases spanning the gap. The CDR3 reads CASSWSYGYTF. CDR3 nucleotides: TGTGCCAGCAGCTGGAGCTATGGCTACACCTTC.

The V gene is TRBV11-2, the J gene TRBJ2-3; TRBD2 agrees at 12 bases. Germline trimming cut 3 bases from V and 6 bases from J; bases unmatched to any gene: 1. Looked up from germline, CDR1 is SGHAT and CDR2 is FQNNGV. This CDR3 region has 14 residues. The DNA of the CDR3 is TGTGCCAGCAGCTTTACTAGCGGGAGGGATACGCAGTATTTT. It translates to CASSFTSGRDTQYF.

The chain combines TRBV2 with TRBJ2-3; 9 positions agree with TRBD2. V dropped 6 bases and J dropped 3; count of bases not matched to a gene: 7. Germline CDR1 reads SNHLY; CDR2 reads FYNNEI. CDR3 size: 15 residues. Written as DNA, the CDR3 is TGTGCCAGCAGGGACCCGGGACTAGCAACAGATACGCAGTATTTT. This encodes CASRDPGLATDTQYF.

The V and J genes are TRBV6-5 and TRBJ2-7; TRBD2 aligns across 7 bases. J gave up 2 bases and V 0 bases, and 7 bases lay outside the gene matches. CDR1 is MNHEY and CDR2 is SVGAGI in the germline V gene. The CDR3 spans 16 residues. This CDR3 is CASSYSRTGGTYEQYF. The CDR3 region has the DNA TGTGCCAGCAGTTACTCTAGGACGGGAGGAACCTACGAGCAGTACTTC.

Worth noting for this clone: Its ends do not fully match the called genes, so a read error is possible. The rearrangement links TRBV7-7 to TRBJ2-1; D is unclear. This CDR3 has 14 residues. The germline CDR1 and CDR2 sequences are SSHAT and FNYEAQ (reference sequence). The CDR3 region is CASSLAHTDNEQFF. DNA of the CDR3: TGTGCTAGCAGCTTAGCCCACACTGACAATGAGCAGTTCTTC.

This clone was observed once. The J gene is TRBJ1-1, the V gene TRBV6-1; no firm D call. CDR1 is MNHNS and CDR2 is SASEGT in the germline V gene. This CDR3 region has 14 residues. V was shortened by 0 bases and J by 3 bases, with 8 bases between the two germline ends. The CDR3 DNA is TGTGCCAGCAGTGAAGCGTCGGGTTACACTGAAGCTTTCTTT. Translating it yields CASSEASGYTEAFF.

This sequence joins TRBV28 and TRBJ2-3; 13 bases line up with TRBD2. The V and J ends lost 3 bases and 2 bases, in that order; junction bases with no gene match: 8. Germline CDR1 is MDHEN and CDR2 is SYDVKM. This CDR3 has 18 residues. Here the CDR3 DNA reads TGTGCCAGCAGTTTCCCACTAGCGGGGGGGCCTAACACAGATACGCAGTATTTT. This translates into CASSFPLAGGPNTDTQYF.

CDR3 protein: CSVRLAGAITGTYNEQFF. In DNA, the CDR3 is TGCAGCGTTAGACTAGCGGGAGCGATAACGGGGACCTACAATGAGCAGTTCTTC. The chain is built from TRBV29-1 and TRBJ2-1; 12 positions match TRBD2. CDR3 length: 18 amino acids. Germline V gives CDR1 SQVTM, CDR2 ANQGSEA. J lost 2 bases, V lost 5 bases, and 13 bases had no gene match.

The chain recombines TRBV18 with TRBJ2-1; D is undetermined. Germline V gene lookup returns CDR1 KGHSH and CDR2 LQKENI. V lost 3 bases to trimming and J lost 4 bases, with 7 bases between them. CDR3 length: 13 residues. The CDR3 region is CASSPSIYNEQFF. The CDR3 DNA sequence: TGTGCCAGCTCACCGTCGATATACAATGAGCAGTTCTTC.

This sequence joins TRBV7-2 and TRBJ2-7; D ambiguous. Germline V gene data show CDR1 as SGHTA and CDR2 as FQGNSA. V lost 2 bases, J lost 5 bases, and 7 bases lay in between. This CDR3 spans 12 amino acids. The CDR3 reads CASSLTRDEQYF. CDR3 coding DNA: TGTGCCAGCAGCTTAACCCGGGACGAGCAGTACTTC.

There are a few counts of this clone. This rearrangement joins TRBV6-5 to TRBJ2-1, with 7 bases that match TRBD2. V shed 5 bases, J shed 6 bases, and the junction held 7 bases outside the gene matches. CDR1 MNHEY and CDR2 SVGAGI come from the germline V gene. This CDR3 comprises 14 residues. The CDR3 DNA reads as TGTGCCAGCAGTGCCCTCGGGAGGTTCAATGAGCAGTTCTTC. Its protein product is CASSALGRFNEQFF.

Written as DNA, the CDR3 is TGTGCCAGCAGCTTGAACACATTCAATGAAAAACTGTTTTTT. It is translated as CASSLNTFNEKLFF. The V call is TRBV5-5, the J call TRBJ1-4; no definite D call. Looked up from germline, CDR1 is SGHKS and CDR2 is YYEKEE (reference sequence). The CDR3 length is 14 residues. The V gene lost 1 base and the J gene lost 5 bases, with 9 bases spanning the gap.

The rearrangement links TRBV6-1 to TRBJ2-7; D not certain. The CDR3 extends over 13 amino acids. CDR1 and CDR2 from the germline V gene are MNHNS and SASEGT. V gave up 5 bases and J gave up 4 bases, with 12 bases separating them. The DNA for the CDR3 is TGTGCCAGCAGTCCTCTAGTGAGGTACGAGCAGTACTTC. Translating gives CASSPLVRYEQYF.

V gene TRBV5-8 combines with J gene TRBJ2-1; D gene uncertain. Germline CDR1 and CDR2: SGHTS and YDEGEE. Deletions cut 6 bases from V and 3 bases from J, with 16 bases between. This CDR3 is 15 amino acids long. CDR3 protein: CASTMMPPDYNEQFF. The CDR3 DNA reads as TGTGCCAGCACTATGATGCCACCCGACTACAATGAGCAGTTCTTC.

Turning to this clone: A junction boundary mismatches the germline segment, possibly from a read error. The rearrangement joins TRBV7-2 to TRBJ1-1; no reliable D call. The germline gives CDR1 SGHTA, CDR2 FQGNSA. The CDR3 spans 13 residues. The CDR3 loop reads CASNLQLNTEAFF. The CDR3 DNA reads TGTGCCAGCAACTTACAGCTGAACACTGAAGCTTTCTTT.

CDR3 protein: CASTRLYGYTF. CDR3 nucleotide sequence: TGTGCCAGCACGAGGCTCTATGGCTACACCTTC. V is TRBV28 and J is TRBJ1-2, with D unclear. This CDR3 region has 11 residues. Germline values: CDR1 MDHEN, CDR2 SYDVKM. V lost 7 bases and J 4 bases, leaving 7 bases between the germline ends.

The chain couples TRBV5-4 to TRBJ2-1; the match to TRBD2 covers 7 bases. Looked up from germline, CDR1 is SGHNT and CDR2 is YYREEE (reference sequence). The CDR3 is 14 amino acids. Trimming took 3 bases from V and 8 from J; bases not matched to a gene: 8. Written as DNA, the CDR3 is TGTGCCAGCAGCTCTGGCGGGAGAGGGGATGAGCAGTTCTTC. This sequence encodes CASSSGGRGDEQFF.

V usage is TRBV2 and J usage is TRBJ2-3; D is undetermined. Germline assignment: CDR1 SNHLY and CDR2 FYNNEI. V lost 6 bases to trimming and J lost 3 bases, with 25 bases between them. This CDR3 has 18 residues. The DNA of the CDR3 is TGTGCCAGCAGAGAATGGGCCCTCGCCTTCGGTGGTACAGATACGCAGTATTTT. Residues: CASREWALAFGGTDTQYF.